This T cell receptor beta chain was obtained from a study of human T cells and chemical hapten exposure. Per the germline V gene, CDR1 is SGDLS and CDR2 is YYNGEE. The CDR3 covers 14 residues. Trimming stripped 4 bases from V and 4 bases from J, with 12 bases between. The time point: pre-sensitization, week 0. Treatment indicated: therapeutic diphenylcyclopropenone sensitization with weekly scalp DPC. MiXCR, applied by TCRdb to the RACE reads, yields one record per CDR3 protein. The sample carries approximately 370,000 distinct CDR3 sequences, around 5.5% recorded once. This clonotype was seen many times.

The chain has TRBV9 and TRBJ2-1; a weak D match, TRBD2 (6 bases). Sequenced here: whole blood, sampled in connection with sensitization to the hapten diphenylcyclopropenone (DPC). The TCR comes from a woman aged 18-29 years with alopecia areata. Some clones in this sample may be carry-over from other donors' samples. The CDR3 spells CASSRLGGYNEQFF. The CDR3 nucleotides are TGTGCCAGCAGCCGGCTCGGGGGATACAATGAGCAGTTCTTC.